This T cell receptor beta chain was identified in a study of control samples from healthy donors and cancer patients. Using immunoSEQ multiplex PCR, the repertoire was profiled, and TCRdb retains in-frame clones only, with some absent. The table includes about 220,000 clones, roughly 94% detected once. Germline V gene data show CDR1 as MGHDK and CDR2 as SYGVNS. The ends lost 9 bases at V and 5 bases at J; junction bases unmatched: 6. The length of the CDR3 is 13 residues. The sequence was obtained from a man aged 50 or older in good health. The chain combines TRBV25-1 with TRBJ1-4; 7 bases map to TRBD1. The specimen sequenced was blood. The CDR3 spells CASRDSSNEKLFF. CDR3 bases: TGTGCCAGTAGGGACAGCTCGAATGAAAAACTGTTTTTT.